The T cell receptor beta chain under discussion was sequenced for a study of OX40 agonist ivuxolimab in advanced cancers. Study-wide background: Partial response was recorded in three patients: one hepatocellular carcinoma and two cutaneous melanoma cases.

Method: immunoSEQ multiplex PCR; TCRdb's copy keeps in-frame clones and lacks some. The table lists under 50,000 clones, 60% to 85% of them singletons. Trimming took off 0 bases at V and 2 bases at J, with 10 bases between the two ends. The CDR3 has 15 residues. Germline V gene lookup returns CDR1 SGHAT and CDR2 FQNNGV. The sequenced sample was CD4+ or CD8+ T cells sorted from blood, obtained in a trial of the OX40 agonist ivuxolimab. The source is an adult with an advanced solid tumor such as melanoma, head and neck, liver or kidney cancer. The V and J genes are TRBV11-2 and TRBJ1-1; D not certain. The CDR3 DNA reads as TGTGCCAGCAGCTTAGATCCGTCGGTTAACACTGAAGCTTTCTTT. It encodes CASSLDPSVNTEAFF. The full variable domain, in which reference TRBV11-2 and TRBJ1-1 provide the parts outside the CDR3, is EAGVAQSPRYKIIEKRQSVAFWCNPISGHATLYWYQQILGQGPKLLIQFQNNGVVDDSQLPKDRFSAERLKGVDSTLKIQPAKLEDSAVYLCASSLDPSVNTEAFFGQGTRLTVV.